Each of the 25 T cell receptor beta chains below was sequenced from the same sample in a study of cytomegalovirus exposure and HLA in healthy donors. Generated by immunoSEQ multiplex PCR, the TCRdb table keeps only in-frame clones and is missing some. Of 130,000 or so clones detected, roughly 90% appear once; the ten largest clones hold 3% to 4%. Sequencing was carried out using PBMCs. The origin of the receptors is a man aged 30 to 39 in good health and CMV-seronegative.

This chain uses TRBV5-1 with TRBJ2-2; tentatively, D is TRBD1 (6 bases). The CDR3 spans 14 residues. Germline CDR1 SGHRS, CDR2 YFSETQ. Trimming shortened V by 4 bases and J by 4 bases, and 11 bases separated the two germline ends. Here the CDR3 reads CASSPGQSTGELFF. In DNA, the CDR3 is TGCGCCAGCAGCCCGGGACAATCCACCGGGGAGCTGTTTTTT.

This rearrangement joins TRBV2 to TRBJ2-1; 10 nucleotides match TRBD2. The V gene's germline CDR1 is SNHLY and CDR2 FYNNEI. The junction had 6 bases not matched to a gene; V was cut back by 3 bases and J by 7 bases. The length of the CDR3 is 15 residues. CDR3: CASSDWFSGGNEQFF. DNA for the CDR3: TGTGCCAGCAGTGATTGGTTTAGCGGGGGGAATGAGCAGTTCTTC.

The chain combines TRBV7-9 with TRBJ2-3; weak D call: TRBD1 (6 bases). Trimming took off 4 bases at V and 6 bases at J, with 8 bases between the two ends. The CDR3 totals 12 residues. Germline-derived CDR1 and CDR2 are SEHNR and FQNEAQ (reference sequence). CDR3 in DNA: TGTGCCAGCAGCTACAGGGAGGATACGCAGTATTTT. Translation gives CASSYREDTQYF.

This rearrangement joins TRBV9 to TRBJ2-3; D gene unclear. Trimming removed 0 bases from V and 3 bases from J, with 5 bases in between. Germline lookup yields CDR1 SGDLS and CDR2 YYNGEE. The CDR3 runs 13 residues. The CDR3 region is CASSVGPTDTQYF. The CDR3, as DNA: TGTGCCAGCAGCGTAGGGCCGACAGATACGCAGTATTTT.

This chain uses TRBV28 with TRBJ1-5; D is possibly TRBD1 (5 bases). Germline V gives CDR1 MDHEN, CDR2 SYDVKM. The germline V and J ends were trimmed by 4 bases and 6 bases, with 19 bases remaining between them. The CDR3 length is 16 residues. This CDR3 is CASSSTGGWKGQPQHF. DNA of the CDR3: TGTGCCAGCAGTTCGACCGGGGGATGGAAGGGTCAGCCCCAGCATTTT.

CDR3 region: CASSLEGLVASNEQFF. In nucleotides, the CDR3 is TGTGCCAGCAGCTTAGAGGGACTAGTGGCCTCCAATGAGCAGTTCTTC. The rearrangement links TRBV7-8 to TRBJ2-1; TRBD2 matches 8 bases. Per the germline V gene, CDR1 is SGHVS and CDR2 is FQNEAQ. The ends lost 1 base at V and 6 bases at J; junction bases unmatched: 8. The length of the CDR3 is 16 residues.

This chain joins TRBV7-6 and TRBJ2-3, with 10 bases that match TRBD2. V was pared by 5 bases and J by 6 bases, with 11 bases of the junction left unmatched. Germline loops: CDR1 SGHVS, CDR2 FNYEAQ. The CDR3 sequence is 16 residues long. CDR3: CASSPLAGRVADTQYF. DNA of the CDR3: TGTGCCAGCAGCCCACTAGCGGGGAGAGTCGCGGATACGCAGTATTTT.

Only a few counts were recorded for this clone. The chain is built from TRBV5-1 and TRBJ2-5; 10 nucleotides match TRBD2. V was clipped by 6 bases and J by 4 bases; unmatched bases: 15. Per germline, CDR1 SGHRS and CDR2 YFSETQ. This CDR3 contains 17 residues. For the CDR3, the DNA is TGCGCCAGCATGAGGCTAGCGGGGGCCCAGGTGGGAGAGACCCAGTACTTC. Encoded protein: CASMRLAGAQVGETQYF.

V is TRBV7-9 and J is TRBJ1-5, with 7 bases lining up with TRBD1. The CDR3 totals 13 residues. From germline, CDR1 is SEHNR and CDR2 FQNEAQ (reference sequence). With V trimmed by 8 bases and J by 3 bases, 4 bases remained unmatched. CDR3 sequence reads: CASRDRDNQPQHF. The CDR3 DNA reads as TGTGCCAGCCGGGACAGAGACAATCAGCCCCAGCATTTT.

The chain has TRBV19 and TRBJ1-2, with 10 bases lining up with TRBD1. CDR1 and CDR2 (germline): LNHDA, SQIVND (reference sequence). The V segment lost 6 bases and the J segment 4 bases; nucleotides outside the gene matches: 11. The CDR3 sequence is 16 residues long. The CDR3 coding sequence is TGTGCCAGTAGCCGAAAAGACAGGGGGCGCCGCTATGGCTACACCTTC. This encodes CASSRKDRGRRYGYTF.

This sequence joins TRBV27 and TRBJ2-6; D remains unclear. The V gene's germline CDR1 is MNHEY and CDR2 SMNVEV (reference sequence). Trimming left V 6 bases short and J 4 bases short, with 13 bases between. This CDR3 contains 15 residues. CDR3 loop: CASSPSFSGANVLTF. The CDR3 nucleotides read TGTGCCAGCAGCCCTTCTTTCTCCGGGGCCAACGTCCTGACTTTC.

This sequence joins TRBV5-1 and TRBJ2-5; 9 bases match TRBD1. With V trimmed by 2 bases and J by 3 bases, 14 bases remained unmatched. This CDR3 is built from 18 residues. CDR1 SGHRS and CDR2 YFSETQ come from the germline V gene. For the CDR3, the DNA is TGCGCCAGCAGCTTCCTTACTCATACAGGGGGCCCTAAAGAGACCCAGTACTTC. Its protein product is CASSFLTHTGGPKETQYF.

This rearrangement joins TRBV5-1 to TRBJ2-3; a weak D match, TRBD1 (6 bases). The CDR3 totals 14 residues. V was shortened by 4 bases and J by 6 bases, with 15 bases between the two germline ends. Germline CDR1 and CDR2: SGHRS and YFSETQ. The CDR3 DNA is TGCGCCAGCAGCGGGGGCCGGTTCGGGGATACGCAGTATTTT. Amino acids: CASSGGRFGDTQYF.

V gene TRBV4-1 combines with J gene TRBJ1-2; TRBD1 aligns across 8 bases. CDR3 length: 16 residues. Germline assignment: CDR1 MGHRA and CDR2 YSYEKL. The ends lost 0 bases at V and 4 bases at J; junction bases unmatched: 7. The CDR3: CASSQEAGGPIYGYTF. Here the CDR3 DNA reads TGCGCCAGCAGCCAAGAAGCAGGGGGCCCGATCTATGGCTACACCTTC.

This clone was seen once. The same CDR3 also results from other DNA sequences found in this sample. This chain joins TRBV27 and TRBJ1-5; the D is unclear. The V and J ends lost 3 bases and 5 bases respectively, with 11 bases between them. Germline V CDR1 and CDR2: MNHEY, SMNVEV (reference sequence). This CDR3 has 14 amino acids. Here the CDR3 DNA reads TGTGCCAGCAGTTTTACGGGGAGCCATCAGCCCCAGCATTTT. Amino acid sequence: CASSFTGSHQPQHF.

This chain connects TRBV6-1 to TRBJ1-2, with 7 bases matching TRBD1. The CDR3 consists of 13 residues. Germline lookup yields CDR1 MNHNS and CDR2 SASEGT. The trim removed 4 bases at V and 7 bases at J, leaving 6 bases unmatched. The CDR3 bases are TGTGCCAGCAGTGCTGCAGGGGGAGGTGGCTACACCTTC. Its protein is CASSAAGGGGYTF.

The chain carries TRBV6-5 and TRBJ1-2; unclear D gene. CDR1 and CDR2 (germline): MNHEY, SVGAGI. V was trimmed by 2 bases and J by 2 bases, leaving 9 bases between them. The CDR3 runs to 14 residues. CDR3 region: CASSYMGENYGYTF. DNA for the CDR3: TGTGCCAGCAGTTACATGGGCGAGAACTATGGCTACACCTTC.

V and J are TRBV2 and TRBJ2-1; possible D gene TRBD2, 6 bases. The V and J ends lost 8 bases and 5 bases respectively, with 10 bases between them. The V gene's germline CDR1 is SNHLY and CDR2 FYNNEI. The length of the CDR3 is 12 residues. For the CDR3, the DNA is TGTGCCAGCTGGGACTTCGACAATGAGCAGTTCTTC. Translated, it gives CASWDFDNEQFF.

The rearrangement uses TRBV18 and TRBJ1-5, with 11 bases aligning to TRBD1. Germline assignment: CDR1 KGHSH and CDR2 LQKENI. CDR3 length equals 14 residues. Trimming took 6 bases from V and 9 from J; bases not matched to a gene: 7. Written as DNA, the CDR3 is TGTGCCAGCTCGTCGAAAGGGACAGGGGGGCCCCAGCATTTT. As protein: CASSSKGTGGPQHF.

This clone occurred a few times. The chain joins TRBV18 to TRBJ1-2; 8 nucleotides align to TRBD1. The CDR3 totals 14 residues. The J segment lost 7 bases and the V segment lost 3 bases, leaving 7 bases of the junction unmatched. CDR1 and CDR2 from the germline V gene are KGHSH and LQKENI. CDR3 bases: TGTGCCAGCTCACCGGGGATCGGACAGGGTGGCTACACCTTC. This gives the protein CASSPGIGQGGYTF.

The V and J genes are TRBV28 and TRBJ1-2; 9 positions agree with TRBD1. The CDR3 runs 15 residues. Per the germline V gene, CDR1 is MDHEN and CDR2 is SYDVKM. V lost 7 bases and J lost 4; bases outside the gene matches: 10. The CDR3 region is CASKDLTGGPYGYTF. CDR3 nucleotide sequence: TGTGCCAGCAAAGATTTAACAGGGGGCCCCTATGGCTACACCTTC.

This chain links TRBV18 with TRBJ2-3; D not resolved. CDR1 and CDR2 (germline): KGHSH, LQKENI. This CDR3 has 14 amino acids. The V end lost 5 bases, the J end lost 5 bases, and 14 bases lay between the germline ends. The CDR3 sequence: CASSARQVGDTQYF. CDR3 nucleotides: TGTGCCAGCTCAGCTCGCCAGGTGGGAGATACGCAGTATTTT.

On this clone: At one end the junction does not follow the germline gene, possibly because of a read error. Other nucleotide sequences from this sample produce the same CDR3. The genes are TRBV27 and TRBJ2-7, with 7 bases aligning to TRBD1. The germline V gene has CDR1 MNHEY and CDR2 SMNVEV (reference sequence). The CDR3 covers 14 residues. The CDR3 DNA sequence: TGTGCCAGCAGTCCAGGACAGGCCCCCTACGAGCAATACTTC. It translates to CASSPGQAPYEQYF.

The V gene is TRBV6-5, the J gene TRBJ2-5, with 7 positions matching TRBD1. The CDR3 is made up of 15 amino acids. V gave up 5 bases and J gave up 5 bases; unmatched junction bases: 11. CDR1 is MNHEY and CDR2 is SVGAGI in the germline V gene. The CDR3 sequence is CASSTPRTGGETQYF. DNA for the CDR3: TGTGCCAGCAGTACTCCACGGACAGGCGGCGAGACCCAGTACTTC.

CDR3 nucleotide sequence: TGTGCCAGCTCACCAAACGGACAGGGCAATCAGCCCCAGCATTTT. It is translated as CASSPNGQGNQPQHF. J is TRBJ1-5 and V is TRBV18, with 7 bases matching TRBD1. Germline-derived CDR1 and CDR2 are KGHSH and LQKENI. The CDR3 consists of 15 residues. The ends lost 2 bases at V and 2 bases at J; junction bases unmatched: 3.